This T cell receptor beta chain appears in the sequencing data of a study of T-cell memory formation after mild COVID-19. Study outcomes and limitations: Some clones that responded were present in memory (sampled pre-infection), which suggests cross-reactive memory joined.

TCRdb passed the 5' RACE reads through MiXCR, listing each CDR3 protein once. The sample holds 150,000 to 200,000 distinct CDR3 sequences; around 10% are singletons and the top ten take 3.5% to 4.5%. The CDR3 is made up of 15 amino acids. With 5 bases removed from V and 5 bases from J, the gap between germline ends came to 15 bases. In its sample, this clonotype was seen a few times. No antigen is known for it. The sample taken for sequencing was PBMCs or a T cell subset sorted from them (not recorded which). The sequence was obtained from a man aged 18 to 29 who had mild COVID-19 (a few samples of this study predate the infection). Cell type and time point are not known. The chain couples TRBV12-3 or TRBV12-4 to TRBJ2-2; D is possibly TRBD1 (6 bases). The CDR3 coding sequence is TGTGCCAGCAGTGGAACAGGGACCTTGACCGGGGAGCTGTTTTTT. Translated, it gives CASSGTGTLTGELFF.